This T cell receptor (beta chain) was identified during a study of tumor-infiltrating lymphocytes in primary liver carcinoma. Study-level background: Donors had hepatocellular carcinoma or combined HCC and intrahepatic cholangiocarcinoma.

Total RNA (roughly 550 ng) served as template for TCR beta cDNA synthesis primed by a constant-region primer. The TCR beta library was amplified through three nested multiplex PCR rounds in a modified ARM-PCR procedure. Amplification in the first two PCR rounds was performed using TRBV1-TRBV30 forward primers and a C-beta reverse primer for around 10 cycles each. TCRdb reanalysed the multiplex PCR reads using MiXCR and keeps one entry per CDR3 protein. This sample has some 190,000 distinct CDR3 sequences, with over 50% found just once. Broader study findings: Each sample was bulk and unsorted; consequently, CD4+ and CD8+ repertoires were not compared.

This clonotype was seen only a few times. Its antigen is undetermined. At one end, the junction sequence differs from germline, possibly due to a read error. Germline V gene lookup returns CDR1 MNHNS and CDR2 SASEGT. The CDR3 totals 15 residues. Extraction also yielded germline DNA, while blood RNA was obtained from unsorted whole blood. This receptor was identified in a man aged 35 to 55 with primary liver carcinoma and hepatitis B virus infection. Sequences were obtained from peripheral blood. The chain combines TRBV6-1 with TRBJ2-1; D remains unclear. The CDR3 region is CASSEAAQTYNEQSF. The CDR3 bases are TGTGCCAGCAGTGAAGCCGCACAGACCTACAATGAGCAATCCTTC.